This T cell receptor beta chain was observed in a study of shared clonotypes between healthy human individuals. This clone appeared once. At one boundary the junction diverges from the germline segment, which might be a read error. Generated by immunoSEQ multiplex PCR, the TCRdb table keeps only in-frame clones and is missing some. The data contain some 2.1 million clones, roughly 93% of them seen just once; the ten biggest clones take up approximately 1.7%. It was CD45RO-negative cells, positively selected for CCR7, that made up naive CD8 cells, with terminally differentiated effector memory CD45RA+ cells excluded. The germline V gene has CDR1 LNHDA and CDR2 SQIVND (reference sequence). The CDR3 loop spans 14 amino acids.

The sample taken for sequencing was naive CD8+ T cells from PBMCs. The chain couples TRBV19 to TRBJ2-3; D unresolved. This receptor was identified in a man aged 18-30 years in good health. Some clones in this sample may be carry-over from other donors' samples. The CDR3, as DNA: TGTGCCAGTAGTAATGCACTCCACACAAATACGCAGTATTTT. Protein sequence: CASSNALHTNTQYF.